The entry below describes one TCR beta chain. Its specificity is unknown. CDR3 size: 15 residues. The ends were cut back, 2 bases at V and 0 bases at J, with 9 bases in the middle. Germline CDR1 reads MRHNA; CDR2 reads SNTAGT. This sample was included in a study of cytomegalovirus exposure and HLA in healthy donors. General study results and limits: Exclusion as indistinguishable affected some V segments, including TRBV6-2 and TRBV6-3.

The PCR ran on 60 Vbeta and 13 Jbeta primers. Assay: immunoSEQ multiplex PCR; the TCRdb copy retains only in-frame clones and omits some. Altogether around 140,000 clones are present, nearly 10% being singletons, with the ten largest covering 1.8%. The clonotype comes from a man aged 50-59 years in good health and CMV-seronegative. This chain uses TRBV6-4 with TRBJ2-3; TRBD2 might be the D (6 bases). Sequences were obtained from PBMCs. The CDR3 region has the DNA TGTGCCAGCAGTGACATGGCGGGAAGCACAGATACGCAGTATTTT. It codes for CASSDMAGSTDTQYF.